The 27 T cell receptor beta chains reported below all come from one sample, sequenced in a study of T cell changes during pregnancy in multiple sclerosis. Profiled with immunoSEQ multiplex PCR; TCRdb holds only in-frame clones, not every one. Found here are roughly 50,000 clones, roughly 92% of them singletons; the top ten hold about 0.4%. The source was CD4+ T cells from peripheral blood mononuclear cells, collected after pregnancy. The source of these receptors is a female donor with multiple sclerosis, enrolled in a pregnancy study.

This chain connects TRBV7-3 to TRBJ2-3; 7 nucleotides align to TRBD2. The CDR3 extends over 16 amino acids. The germline CDR1 and CDR2 sequences are SGHTA and FQGTGA. V gave up 5 bases and J gave up 6 bases; unmatched junction bases: 14. DNA for the CDR3: TGTGCCAGCAGCAAAGACGCGGCCGCGGGAGAGGATACGCAGTATTTT. Its protein product is CASSKDAAAGEDTQYF.

This clone appeared a single time. The V and J genes are TRBV25-1 and TRBJ1-2; 8 nucleotides agree with TRBD1. The germline V gene has CDR1 MGHDK and CDR2 SYGVNS. V dropped 5 bases and J dropped 3; count of bases not matched to a gene: 5. The CDR3 has 14 residues. In DNA form, the CDR3 reads TGTGCCAGCAGTCGACAGGGGTTGGACTATGGCTACACCTTC. Translated: CASSRQGLDYGYTF.

The J gene is TRBJ2-7, the V gene TRBV18, with D tentatively TRBD1 (7 bases). Trimming left V 2 bases short and J 3 bases short, with 17 bases between. CDR1 is KGHSH and CDR2 is LQKENI in the germline V gene. The length of the CDR3 is 16 residues. In DNA form, the CDR3 reads TGTGCCAGCTCACCAAATGGGCAGGGGGGTAGCTACGAGCAGTACTTC. It yields the protein CASSPNGQGGSYEQYF.

The chain has TRBV5-8 and TRBJ2-1; D perhaps matches TRBD2 (5 bases). Germline V lookup: CDR1 SGHTS, CDR2 YDEGEE. With 3 bases removed from V and 5 bases from J, the gap between germline ends came to 18 bases. The CDR3 sequence is 16 residues long. CDR3 amino acids: CASSWVRWTEDNEQFF. The CDR3 nucleotides are TGTGCCAGCAGCTGGGTCCGATGGACGGAGGACAATGAGCAGTTCTTC.

This clone was seen once. The gene calls are TRBV27 and TRBJ2-7; 7 bases are a match to TRBD2. The germline V gene encodes CDR1 MNHEY and CDR2 SMNVEV (reference sequence). V lost 2 bases, J lost 7 bases, and 8 bases stayed unmatched. There are 14 residues in the CDR3. In DNA, the CDR3 is TGTGCCAGCAGTTTAAGCCCGGGAGGTGGAGAGCAGTACTTC. Protein product: CASSLSPGGGEQYF.

Only one count was recorded for this clone. This chain joins TRBV5-1 and TRBJ2-3, with D hard to call. Trimming took 3 bases from V and 3 from J, leaving 5 bases between them. The CDR3 is made up of 12 amino acids. Germline assignment: CDR1 SGHRS and CDR2 YFSETQ. The CDR3 here is CASSSPTDTQYF. The CDR3 DNA follows: TGCGCCAGCAGCTCCCCTACAGATACGCAGTATTTT.

This clone was recorded a few times. This rearrangement joins TRBV29-1 to TRBJ2-1; D is uncertain. CDR1 is SQVTM and CDR2 is ANQGSEA in the germline V gene. The CDR3 has 13 residues. V gave up 4 bases and J gave up 0 bases, with 7 bases separating them. This CDR3 is CSVGPTSYNEQFF. The CDR3 region has the DNA TGCAGCGTTGGGCCAACCTCCTACAATGAGCAGTTCTTC.

The chain couples TRBV4-1 to TRBJ2-7; TRBD2 might be the D (5 bases). Trimming removed 3 bases from V and 4 bases from J, with 19 bases in between. The CDR3 runs to 16 residues. CDR1 is MGHRA and CDR2 is YSYEKL in the germline V gene. CDR3 DNA: TGCGCCAGCAGCCAGAACGCGGCCTCCCTAGCTTACGAGCAGTACTTC. Encoded protein: CASSQNAASLAYEQYF.

CDR3 bases: TGTGCCAGCAGTGGGAGCGGGAGTTGGAAGGGGGCCTACAATGAGCAGTTCTTC. It specifies CASSGSGSWKGAYNEQFF. The chain combines TRBV6-1 with TRBJ2-1; TRBD2 agrees at 8 bases. The CDR3 spans 18 residues. J lost 2 bases, V lost 4 bases, and 13 bases had no gene match. Germline V gene lookup returns CDR1 MNHNS and CDR2 SASEGT.

The chain is built from TRBV5-1 and TRBJ1-1, with TRBD1 identical over 9 bases. V dropped 0 bases and J dropped 3; count of bases not matched to a gene: 3. CDR3 length equals 15 residues. CDR1 and CDR2 (germline): SGHRS, YFSETQ. CDR3 protein: CASSLGGTGYTEAFF. The CDR3 DNA sequence: TGCGCCAGCAGCTTGGGGGGGACAGGGTACACTGAAGCTTTCTTT.

The table lists this clone with a count of one. The chain couples TRBV9 to TRBJ2-4; 8 positions match TRBD1. This CDR3 region has 16 residues. V lost 3 bases to trimming and J lost 1 base; unmatched junction nucleotides: 6. Germline CDR1 is SGDLS and CDR2 is YYNGEE. The DNA of the CDR3 is TGTGCCAGCAGCGAGATGGACAGGGCGGCCAAAAACATTCAGTACTTC. Translation gives CASSEMDRAAKNIQYF.

J is TRBJ2-1 and V is TRBV5-1; TRBD1 is a possible D gene (6 bases). Germline values: CDR1 SGHRS, CDR2 YFSETQ. The CDR3 sequence is 15 residues long. V lost 4 bases to trimming and J lost 0 bases, with 11 bases between them. In DNA form, the CDR3 reads TGCGCCAGCAGCAGCGACAGGAGCTCCTACAATGAGCAGTTCTTC. The encoded protein is CASSSDRSSYNEQFF.

The CDR3 sequence is CAWSHPGGSGANVLTF. CDR3 coding DNA: TGTGCCTGGAGCCACCCGGGGGGTTCTGGGGCCAACGTCCTGACTTTC. The chain couples TRBV30 to TRBJ2-6, with 7 bases aligning to TRBD2. The trim removed 3 bases at V and 1 base at J, leaving 6 bases unmatched. This CDR3 spans 16 amino acids. Germline V gives CDR1 GTSNPN, CDR2 SVGIG (reference sequence).

The gene calls are TRBV28 and TRBJ1-3; TRBD1 matches at 10 bases. The V and J ends lost 4 bases and 7 bases, in that order; junction bases with no gene match: 7. This CDR3 has 15 residues. Per germline, CDR1 MDHEN and CDR2 SYDVKM. CDR3 in amino acids: CASSSAGTGENTIYF. In DNA form, the CDR3 reads TGTGCCAGCAGTTCTGCCGGGACAGGGGAGAACACCATATATTTT.

The chain joins TRBV5-1 to TRBJ1-4, with 9 bases fitting TRBD1. Germline lookup yields CDR1 SGHRS and CDR2 YFSETQ. This CDR3 has 15 amino acids. The V gene end was trimmed by 2 bases and the J gene end by 9 bases; junction bases not matched to a gene: 8. CDR3 in DNA: TGCGCCAGCAGCTTCGGGACAGGGAGGGCCCAAAAACTGTTTTTT. This codes for CASSFGTGRAQKLFF. The full variable domain, rest sourced from reference TRBV5-1 and TRBJ1-4, is KAGVTQTPRYLIKTRGQQVTLSCSPISGHRSVSWYQQTPGQGLQFLFEYFSETQRNKGNFPGRFSGRQFSNSRSEMNVSTLELGDSALYLCASSFGTGRAQKLFFGSGTQLSVL.

The chain recombines TRBV6-1 with TRBJ2-5, with a tentative D call TRBD2 (5 bases). V was clipped by 3 bases and J by 4 bases, with 9 bases between them. The CDR3 is 13 amino acids. Germline V CDR1 and CDR2: MNHNS, SASEGT. CDR3 DNA sequence: TGTGCCAGCAGTGACGCGGGTGGAGAGACCCAGTACTTC. It encodes CASSDAGGETQYF.

The chain has TRBV5-1 and TRBJ2-3; 11 bases align to TRBD2. The J segment lost 0 bases and the V segment lost 0 bases, leaving 3 bases of the junction unmatched. Per germline, CDR1 SGHRS and CDR2 YFSETQ. There are 17 residues in the CDR3. The DNA of the CDR3 is TGCGCCAGCAGCTTGGCGTCTAGCGGGAGGAGCACAGATACGCAGTATTTT. Translation: CASSLASSGRSTDTQYF.

The rearrangement joins TRBV6-6 to TRBJ1-4; possible D gene TRBD1, 5 bases. V was pared by 0 bases and J by 8 bases, with 10 bases between. CDR3 length equals 14 residues. Looked up from germline, CDR1 is MNHNY and CDR2 is SVGAGI (reference sequence). DNA of the CDR3: TGTGCCAGCAGTTACTCGCAGGGCGGCGAAAAACTGTTTTTT. Its protein product is CASSYSQGGEKLFF.

The chain recombines TRBV2 with TRBJ1-4; tentatively, D is TRBD1 (5 bases). The CDR3 covers 13 residues. Between the trimmed V and J ends, which lost 7 bases and 4 bases, there was a span of 10 bases. The germline gives CDR1 SNHLY, CDR2 FYNNEI. The CDR3 coding sequence is TGTGCCAGCATTGCGGGGGATAATGAAAAACTGTTTTTT. This codes for CASIAGDNEKLFF. Full variable domain (outside the CDR3, taken from reference TRBV2 and TRBJ1-4): EPEVTQTPSHQVTQMGQEVILRCVPISNHLYFYWYRQILGQKVEFLVSFYNNEISEKSEIFDDQFSVERPDGSNFTLKIRSTKLEDSAMYFCASIAGDNEKLFFGSGTQLSVL.

The CDR3 loop reads CASSLLGAGNTEAFF. The CDR3 region has the DNA TGTGCCAGCAGCTTGTTGGGAGCAGGGAACACTGAAGCTTTCTTT. The gene calls are TRBV5-5 and TRBJ1-1; D call uncertain. The CDR3 spans 15 residues. Germline values: CDR1 SGHKS, CDR2 YYEKEE (reference sequence). Trimming pared 1 base from V and 1 base from J, leaving 11 bases between.

On this clone itself: Mismatch with germline at one junction end may stem from a read error. The rearrangement joins TRBV2 to TRBJ2-7; D perhaps matches TRBD2 (5 bases). The CDR3 is made up of 15 amino acids. CDR1 is SNHLY, CDR2 FYNNEI, per germline. In nucleotides, the CDR3 is TGTGCCAGCAGTGAAGCGCGGGTTGGCTCCAACGAGCAGTACTTC. Protein: CASSEARVGSNEQYF.

Here the CDR3 reads CASSQGEYGYTF. CDR3 in DNA: TGTGCCAGCAGTCAGGGGGAGTATGGCTACACCTTC. V usage is TRBV28 and J usage is TRBJ1-2, with 7 bases matching TRBD1. The CDR3 is made up of 12 amino acids. V lost 5 bases, J lost 5 bases, and 2 bases stayed unmatched. Germline-derived CDR1 and CDR2 are MDHEN and SYDVKM.

The CDR3 spells CASSQVRGAEQYF. Written as DNA, the CDR3 is TGTGCCAGCAGCCAAGTCCGCGGGGCCGAGCAGTACTTC. This rearrangement joins TRBV14 to TRBJ2-7; D is possibly TRBD2 (6 bases). The CDR3 totals 13 residues. The germline V and J ends were trimmed by 1 base and 6 bases, with 10 bases remaining between them. In germline, CDR1 is SGHDN, CDR2 FVKESK.

V is TRBV29-1 and J is TRBJ2-7; D may be TRBD1 (6 bases). CDR3 length: 13 residues. V lost 3 bases, J lost 0 bases, and 9 bases lay in between. In germline, CDR1 is SQVTM, CDR2 ANQGSEA. The CDR3 nucleotides read TGCAGCGTTGAGGGACATAGCTCCTACGAGCAGTACTTC. Translating gives CSVEGHSSYEQYF.

V is TRBV2 and J is TRBJ1-2; D remains unclear. CDR1 and CDR2 from the germline V gene are SNHLY and FYNNEI. Trimming removed 0 bases at V and 8 bases at J, with 13 bases between. This CDR3 comprises 14 residues. In DNA form, the CDR3 reads TGTGCCAGCAGTGAAGCAGAGACCATCAGGGGCTACACCTTC. Translated, it gives CASSEAETIRGYTF.

This clone was observed a single time. The V and J genes are TRBV6-1 and TRBJ1-2, with D maybe TRBD1 (5 bases). This CDR3 region has 13 residues. The germline CDR1 and CDR2 sequences are MNHNS and SASEGT. Trimming took 8 bases from V and 4 from J, leaving 14 bases between them. CDR3 sequence: CASAPSGSYGYTF. Here the CDR3 DNA reads TGTGCCAGCGCCCCCTCAGGGTCCTATGGCTACACCTTC.

V and J are TRBV7-3 and TRBJ2-7; 7 nucleotides line up with TRBD2. Germline V gene lookup returns CDR1 SGHTA and CDR2 FQGTGA. The V and J ends lost 5 bases and 0 bases, in that order; junction bases with no gene match: 16. The length of the CDR3 is 18 residues. CDR3 DNA: TGTGCCAGCAGCCGCGTCGCGGGCACGGGAGGCAGCTCCTACGAGCAGTACTTC. Translated: CASSRVAGTGGSSYEQYF.